This note documents a single T cell receptor (beta chain) sequence. Its antigen is unidentified. The sample belongs to a study of CD8+ T cells in alopecia areata. Study details: Treated patients were dosed with oral tofacitinib, taking 5 to 10 mg twice daily. Findings of the study overall: Scalp and blood samples kept many expanded lesional clones throughout tofacitinib. Clonality was higher in lesional than normal scalp, especially in alopecia totalis/universalis. Sequence data from scalp samples additionally include resident alphabeta T cells of normal skin.

V was pared by 5 bases and J by 3 bases, with 17 bases of the junction left unmatched. Per germline, CDR1 SGHAT and CDR2 FQNNGV. This CDR3 is 18 amino acids long. Treatment of the sample: oral pan-JAK inhibitor, 5-10 mg twice daily. cDNA reverse transcribed from extracted RNA served as the sequencing template. TCRdb's copy holds only in-frame clones and misses some; the assay was immunoSEQ multiplex PCR. The sample shows 90,000 to 150,000 clones, roughly 60% of them seen only once. This TCR came from a human donor with alopecia areata. The sample here was CD8+ T cells sorted from blood, taken at week 4, from a patient treated with tofacitinib. This chain connects TRBV11-2 to TRBJ2-3, with 7 bases matching TRBD2. The CDR3 region has the DNA TGTGCCAGCAGCCCCGATCCGCTATTAGCGGGCGAGACAGATACGCAGTATTTT. It yields the protein CASSPDPLLAGETDTQYF.